This is a list of T cell receptor beta chains from one sample in a study of blood T cell repertoires in COVID-19. Some clones are missing from TCRdb's copy, which holds only in-frame ones; the method was immunoSEQ multiplex PCR. Here the sample spans some 70,000 clones, 70% to 85% being singletons. Material for sequencing was peripheral blood. All receptors derive from a woman between 70 and 85 years old with acute or convalescent COVID-19. Both conserved end residues are part of each CDR3. A D gene is named only where the DNA matches it firmly. Part of the rows lack a size; the others show once, few, many or a class for expanded clones.

.	TRBV12-3/TRBV12-4	TRBJ2-1	.	TGTGCCAGCACCTCGGGGTACAATGAGCAGTTCTTC	CASTSGYNEQFF
TRBD2	TRBV7-6	TRBJ2-7	.	TGTGCCAGCAGCCCCGAGACTAGCGGGGCCCCTAGGTACTTC	CASSPETSGAPRYF
.	TRBV5-4	TRBJ2-3	.	TGTGCCAGCAGCTTTCAGGGAAGCACAGATACGCAGTATTTT	CASSFQGSTDTQYF
TRBD1	TRBV6-5	TRBJ1-2	.	TGTGCCAGCAGTCAGGGACAGACAAACTATGGCTACACCTTC	CASSQGQTNYGYTF
TRBD1	TRBV19	TRBJ1-1	.	TGTGCCAGTAGTATCGACAGGGACACTGAAGCTTTCTTT	CASSIDRDTEAFF
TRBD1	TRBV7-2	TRBJ2-2	.	TGTGCCAGCAGCTGGACAGGCGGCCGGGACACCGGGGAGCTGTTTTTT	CASSWTGGRDTGELFF
.	TRBV15	TRBJ2-5	.	TGTGCCACCAGCAGAGATCGGGGGATCGGAGAGACCCAGTACTTC	CATSRDRGIGETQYF
TRBD1	TRBV19	TRBJ2-2	few	TGTGCCAGTAGCGGGACAGGGCAAGGGGAGCTGTTTTTT	CASSGTGQGELFF
TRBD1	TRBV4-3	TRBJ1-2	.	TGCGCCAGCAGCCAAGCGTTACAGGGGGACTATGGCTACACCTTC	CASSQALQGDYGYTF
TRBD1	TRBV9	TRBJ2-3	.	TGTGCCAGCAGCGGGGGGACAGGGGGCACAGATACGCAGTATTTT	CASSGGTGGTDTQYF
TRBD1	TRBV6-6	TRBJ1-2	.	TGTGCCAGCAGTCGACAGGGGAAGTCCAACTCCTATGGCTACACCTTC	CASSRQGKSNSYGYTF
TRBD1	TRBV6-5	TRBJ2-5	.	TGTGCCAGCAGTTACTCCGGGGGACAGGGGGGGACCCAGTACTTC	CASSYSGGQGGTQYF
TRBD1	TRBV30	TRBJ1-5	.	TGTGCCTGCAGCGACAGGGGTGGAAATCAGCCCCAGCATTTT	CACSDRGGNQPQHF
.	TRBV29-1	TRBJ2-7	.	TGCAGCGTTGACATCTCTCGGGGAGGCGACGAGCAGTACTTC	CSVDISRGGDEQYF
.	TRBV7-3	TRBJ2-1	.	TGTGCCAGCAGCTTAAATCCCCCCGGTTACAATGAGCAGTTCTTC	CASSLNPPGYNEQFF
.	TRBV7-9	TRBJ1-2	.	TGTGCCAGCAGCTTAGGGGCAGCTGATACGTCTCACGGCTACACCTTC	CASSLGAADTSHGYTF
TRBD2	TRBV7-2	TRBJ2-1	.	TGTGCCAGCAGCTTAATCGCGGGAGGTTACAATGAGCAGTTCTTC	CASSLIAGGYNEQFF
.	TRBV6-5	TRBJ2-3	.	TGTGCCAGCAGTTATTCGGATACGCAGTATTTT	CASSYSDTQYF
.	TRBV21-1	TRBJ1-3	.	TGTGCCAGCAGCAAAGTCGGGGGTAACACCATATATTTT	CASSKVGGNTIYF
.	TRBV29-1	TRBJ2-3	.	TGCAGCGTTGAAACTACAGATACGCAGTATTTT	CSVETTDTQYF
.	TRBV2	TRBJ2-1	.	TGTGCCAGCAACCTTGGGGGGAGCTCCTACAATGAGCAGTTCTTC	CASNLGGSSYNEQFF
TRBD1	TRBV5-1	TRBJ1-2	.	TGCGCCAGCAGCTTGGCCGGGACAGGAAGCTATGGCTACACCTTC	CASSLAGTGSYGYTF
.	TRBV12-3/TRBV12-4	TRBJ2-2	.	TGTGCCACCACCCAGGGCGGCGGGGAGCTGTTTTTT	CATTQGGGELFF
TRBD1	TRBV5-6	TRBJ2-6	.	TGTGCCAGCAGCTTCCAGGGGGTTGGGGCCAACGTCCTGACTTTC	CASSFQGVGANVLTF
.	TRBV19	TRBJ1-5	.	TGTGCCAGTAGTGGGGGAGGGAACCAGCCCCAGCATTTT	CASSGGGNQPQHF
.	TRBV11-3	TRBJ2-6	.	TGTGCCAGCAGCCCGAGAAAAGATCCGGGAGGGGCCAACGTCCTGACTTTC	CASSPRKDPGGANVLTF
.	TRBV25-1	TRBJ1-2	.	TGTGCCAGCAGTGAGGCAGGCTCCTATGGCTACACCTTC	CASSEAGSYGYTF
.	TRBV6-5	TRBJ2-5	.	TGTGCCAGCAGCCCAATTCAGGGGCGCCAAGAGACCCAGTACTTC	CASSPIQGRQETQYF
.	TRBV6-1	TRBJ1-6	.	TGTGCCAGCAGTGAACTAAGACGGGATTTGTATAATTCACCCCTCCACTTT	CASSELRRDLYNSPLHF
TRBD2	TRBV20-1	TRBJ2-1	.	TGCAGTGCTAGTTGGGGCGGGAGCTCCTACAATGAGCAGTTCTTC	CSASWGGSSYNEQFF
TRBD1	TRBV6-5	TRBJ2-2	.	TGTGCCAGCAGCTATACAGGGGAAGGGACCGGGGAGCTGTTTTTT	CASSYTGEGTGELFF